A single sample gave rise to the 9 T cell receptor beta chains below, sequenced in a study of T cell changes during pregnancy in multiple sclerosis. Generated by immunoSEQ multiplex PCR, the TCRdb table keeps only in-frame clones and is missing some. The sample includes 75,000 to 100,000 clones, about nine tenths of them seen just once. Sequenced here: peripheral blood, sampled after pregnancy. The receptor source for this set is a female donor in good health, enrolled as a control in a pregnancy study.

This chain links TRBV11-3 with TRBJ2-1, with D perhaps matching TRBD1 (6 bases). The CDR3 runs 13 residues. Looked up from germline, CDR1 is SGHNT and CDR2 is YENEEA. The V end was cut by 5 bases, the J end by 6 bases, with 11 bases between. In DNA form, the CDR3 reads TGTGCCAGCAGCGCTAACAGGGCCAATGAGCAGTTCTTC. Residues: CASSANRANEQFF.

The genes are TRBV9 and TRBJ1-1; tentatively, D is TRBD1 (5 bases). Germline V CDR1 and CDR2: SGDLS, YYNGEE. The V end was cut by 0 bases, the J end by 2 bases, with 20 bases between. CDR3 length: 18 residues. CDR3 region: CASSVGGGRSPRNTEAFF. Here the CDR3 DNA reads TGTGCCAGCAGCGTAGGCGGGGGACGGAGTCCTCGAAACACTGAAGCTTTCTTT.

V gene TRBV28 combines with J gene TRBJ1-3, with D hard to call. This CDR3 spans 12 amino acids. CDR1 MDHEN and CDR2 SYDVKM come from the germline V gene. The V and J ends lost 6 bases and 2 bases respectively, with 5 bases between them. For the CDR3, the DNA is TGTGCCAGCAGGGGAGCTGGAAACACCATATATTTT. It codes for CASRGAGNTIYF.

This clone was counted once. This sequence joins TRBV5-4 and TRBJ2-2; 12 bases are a match to TRBD2. V dropped 4 bases and J dropped 5; count of bases not matched to a gene: 6. The CDR3 is made up of 16 amino acids. CDR1 is SGHNT, CDR2 YYREEE, per germline (reference sequence). CDR3 loop: CASSRPTSGGTGELFF. Written as DNA, the CDR3 is TGTGCCAGCAGCCGACCGACTAGCGGGGGTACCGGGGAGCTGTTTTTT.

The CDR3 loop is CASSPTGDNSPLHF. In nucleotides, the CDR3 is TGTGCCAGCTCACCGACAGGGGATAATTCACCCCTCCACTTT. The V gene is TRBV18, the J gene TRBJ1-6, with TRBD1 matching 8 bases. The V segment lost 3 bases and the J segment 5 bases; nucleotides outside the gene matches: 0. CDR3 length equals 14 residues. Per germline, CDR1 KGHSH and CDR2 LQKENI.

This chain links TRBV11-3 with TRBJ1-5; TRBD1 matches 11 bases. The J segment lost 1 base and the V segment lost 5 bases, leaving 7 bases of the junction unmatched. CDR1 is SGHNT and CDR2 is YENEEA in the germline V gene. The CDR3 has 17 amino acids. CDR3 in amino acids: CASSRRTGGTSNQPQHF. DNA of the CDR3: TGTGCCAGCAGCCGTCGGACAGGGGGCACGAGCAATCAGCCCCAGCATTTT.

CDR3 nucleotide sequence: TGTGCCAGCAGTTTACCGGGTGATAACAATGAGCAGTTCTTC. It is translated as CASSLPGDNNEQFF. The chain uses TRBV27 and TRBJ2-1; D is undetermined. Germline CDR1 MNHEY, CDR2 SMNVEV (reference sequence). V was shortened by 2 bases and J by 5 bases, with 10 bases between the two germline ends. The CDR3 loop spans 14 amino acids.

The chain employs TRBV5-4 and TRBJ1-2; 7 bases map to TRBD1. Germline V gene sequence: CDR1 SGHNT, CDR2 YYREEE (reference sequence). This CDR3 comprises 14 residues. J lost 8 bases, V lost 0 bases, and 7 bases had no gene match. In nucleotides, the CDR3 is TGTGCCAGCAGCTTGGTGGGGACAGCCGAAGGCTACACCTTC. Residues: CASSLVGTAEGYTF.

V is TRBV9 and J is TRBJ2-6, with 10 bases matching TRBD1. With V trimmed by 4 bases and J by 2 bases, 12 bases remained unmatched. The CDR3 consists of 19 residues. Germline V gene lookup returns CDR1 SGDLS and CDR2 YYNGEE. CDR3 bases: TGTGCCAGCAGCAGGATTGCGGGACAGGGGCTACCTGGGGCCAACGTCCTGACTTTC. Amino acid sequence: CASSRIAGQGLPGANVLTF.